This T cell receptor (beta chain) was sequenced in a study of blood T cells in healthy people across ages. The study's findings and limits: Researchers deemed the diversity estimates from one million T cells underestimates. The fall in TCR beta diversity per million T cells was roughly linear with age.

Together with a sample-barcoded 5' primer, a J-beta primer mix was included in a second PCR lasting about 7 to 11 cycles. MiXCR was run by TCRdb on the 5' RACE reads, yielding one entry per CDR3 protein. The repertoire holds approximately 1.5 million distinct CDR3 sequences, approximately 42% seen once, with approximately 4% in the top ten. In the case of this clonotype: The antigen is not known.

CDR3 size: 16 residues. CDR1 is MNHEY, CDR2 SMNVEV, per germline (reference sequence). With 5 bases clipped from V and 4 bases from J, the junction kept 12 bases outside the gene matches. Sequencing used blood. This clonotype was obtained from a woman between 18 and 30 years old in good health. The chain is built from TRBV27 and TRBJ2-7, with 9 nucleotides matching TRBD1. The CDR3 spells CASSPSSGTGMYEQYF. The CDR3 DNA reads as TGTGCCAGCAGTCCCTCCTCCGGGACAGGGATGTACGAGCAGTACTTC.